This TCR beta chain was documented in a study of blood T cell repertoires in COVID-19. The overall study: Spain, Italy and the United States supplied samples that represented acute and convalescent COVID-19.

Libraries were prepared by immunoSEQ multiplex PCR; TCRdb keeps only in-frame clonotypes and omits some of them. The data hold hundreds of thousands of clones, with around 90% observed a single time. The germline V and J ends were trimmed by 4 bases and 2 bases, with 12 bases remaining between them. Germline assignment: CDR1 SGHRS and CDR2 YFSETQ. This CDR3 comprises 15 residues. Input material: PBMCs or T cells enriched from blood (not recorded which). J is TRBJ2-2 and V is TRBV5-1; D gene unclear. The sequence was obtained from a woman in her forties with acute COVID-19. DNA of the CDR3: TGCGCCAGCAGCCCGCAGGTTTCCAACACCGGGGAGCTGTTTTTT. Translating gives CASSPQVSNTGELFF.